The clone carrying this T cell receptor beta chain was found once. The sample is drawn from a study of T cell changes during pregnancy in multiple sclerosis. Assay: immunoSEQ multiplex PCR; the TCRdb copy retains only in-frame clones and omits some. The table records around 70,000 clones, 80% to 95% of them present only once. The clonotype was recovered from a female donor with multiple sclerosis, enrolled in a pregnancy study. This material consisted of peripheral blood, taken before pregnancy.

As DNA, the CDR3 is TGTGCCAGCAGACCACCGGGGTCCTCTCCGCAGTACTTC. Amino acids: CASRPPGSSPQYF. J is TRBJ2-7 and V is TRBV28; maybe TRBD2 (5 bases). The germline V gene has CDR1 MDHEN and CDR2 SYDVKM. Trimming cost V 6 bases and J 9 bases, with 18 bases left between them. The CDR3 extends over 13 amino acids.